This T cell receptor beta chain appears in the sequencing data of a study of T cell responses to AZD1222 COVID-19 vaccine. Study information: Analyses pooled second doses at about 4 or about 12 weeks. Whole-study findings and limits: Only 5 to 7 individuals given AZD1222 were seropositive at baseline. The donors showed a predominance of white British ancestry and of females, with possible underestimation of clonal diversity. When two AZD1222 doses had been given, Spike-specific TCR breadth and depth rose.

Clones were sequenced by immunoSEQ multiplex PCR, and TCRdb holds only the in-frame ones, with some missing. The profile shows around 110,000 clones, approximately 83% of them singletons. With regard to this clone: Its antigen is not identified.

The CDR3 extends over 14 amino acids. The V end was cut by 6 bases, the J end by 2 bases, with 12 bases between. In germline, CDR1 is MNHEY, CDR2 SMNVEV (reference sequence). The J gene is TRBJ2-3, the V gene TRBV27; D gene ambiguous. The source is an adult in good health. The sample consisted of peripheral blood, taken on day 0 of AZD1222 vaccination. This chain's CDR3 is CASSPASFTDTQYF. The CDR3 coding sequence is TGTGCCAGCAGCCCCGCTAGTTTCACAGATACGCAGTATTTT.